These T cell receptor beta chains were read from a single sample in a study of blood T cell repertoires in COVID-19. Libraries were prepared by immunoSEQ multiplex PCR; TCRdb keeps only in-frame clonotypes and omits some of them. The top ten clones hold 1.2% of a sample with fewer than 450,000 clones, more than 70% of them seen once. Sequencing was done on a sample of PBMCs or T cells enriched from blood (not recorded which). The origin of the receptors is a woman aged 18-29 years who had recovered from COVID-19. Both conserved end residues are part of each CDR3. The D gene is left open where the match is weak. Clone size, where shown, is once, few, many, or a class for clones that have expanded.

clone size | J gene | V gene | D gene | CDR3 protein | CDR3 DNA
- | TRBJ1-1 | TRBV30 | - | CAWREVVAFF | TGTGCCTGGAGGGAGGTCGTGGCTTTCTTT
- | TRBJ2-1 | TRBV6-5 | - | CASSSITGNNEQFF | TGTGCCAGCAGTTCGATCACAGGGAACAATGAGCAGTTCTTC
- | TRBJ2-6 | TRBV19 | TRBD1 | CASSIMGQGLGRANVLTF | TGTGCCAGTAGTATAATGGGACAGGGTTTAGGCCGGGCCAACGTCCTGACTTTC
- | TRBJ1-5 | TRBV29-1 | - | CSVGGPSRNQPQHF | TGCAGCGTTGGGGGGCCAAGCCGCAATCAGCCCCAGCATTTT
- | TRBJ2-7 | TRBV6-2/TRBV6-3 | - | CASSSTYEQYF | TGTGCCAGCAGTTCAACCTACGAGCAGTACTTC
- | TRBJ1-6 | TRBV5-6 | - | CASSLRRADNSPLHF | TGTGCCAGCAGCTTGCGGAGGGCGGATAATTCACCCCTCCACTTT
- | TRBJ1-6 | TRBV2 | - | CASGEGSSYNSPLHF | TGTGCCAGCGGGGAAGGCAGCTCCTATAATTCACCCCTCCACTTT
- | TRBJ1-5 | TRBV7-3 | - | CASSLKEGKPQHF | TGTGCCAGCAGCTTAAAGGAGGGAAAGCCCCAGCATTTT
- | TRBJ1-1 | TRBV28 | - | CASSFLGIGGSGGAEAFF | TGTGCCAGCAGTTTTTTGGGTATTGGGGGGTCAGGTGGAGCTGAAGCTTTCTTT
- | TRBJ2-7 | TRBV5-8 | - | CASSLPRSSYEQYF | TGTGCCAGCAGCTTGCCCAGGTCCTCCTACGAGCAGTACTTC
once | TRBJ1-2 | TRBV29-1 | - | CSVCPRGGYGYTF | TGCAGCGTTTGCCCTAGGGGGGGCTATGGCTACACCTTC
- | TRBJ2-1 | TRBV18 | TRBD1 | CASSVGTGASSYNEQFF | TGTGCCAGCTCAGTTGGGACAGGGGCTAGCTCCTACAATGAGCAGTTCTTC
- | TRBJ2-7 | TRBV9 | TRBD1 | CASSMRDRGHEQYF | TGTGCCAGCAGCATGAGGGACAGGGGCCACGAGCAGTACTTC
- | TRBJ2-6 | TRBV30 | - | CALASSGANVLTF | TGTGCCTTGGCCAGCTCTGGGGCCAACGTCCTGACTTTC
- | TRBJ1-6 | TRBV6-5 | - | CASSSRGVNSPLHF | TGTGCCAGCAGTTCCCGGGGGGTCAATTCACCCCTCCACTTT
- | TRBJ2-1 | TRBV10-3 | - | CAITPARAPGAYNEQFF | TGTGCCATCACCCCGGCGAGGGCCCCTGGAGCCTACAATGAGCAGTTCTTC
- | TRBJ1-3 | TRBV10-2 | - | CASSESWPVSGNTIYF | TGCGCCAGCAGTGAGTCGTGGCCAGTCTCTGGAAACACCATATATTTT